This T cell receptor (beta chain) originates from a study of OX40 agonist ivuxolimab in advanced cancers. Study summary: While on treatment, patients had intravenous ivuxolimab at 0.01 to 10 mg/kg every 2 weeks. Study-wide points: Among patients with partial responses at 0.1-3.0 mg/kg, clonal expansion was among the lowest. At 0.1 to 3.0 mg/kg and by week 6, clonal expansion occurred in CD4+ and CD8+ blood T cells.

Patients who had autoimmune disease history or got systemic immunosuppression were left out. Germline V gene sequence: CDR1 SGHDN, CDR2 FVKESK. V was clipped by 5 bases and J by 5 bases; unmatched bases: 9. The length of the CDR3 is 14 residues. Concerning this clone itself: Its target is unknown.

Method: immunoSEQ multiplex PCR; TCRdb's copy keeps in-frame clones and lacks some. The sample yields around 69,000 clones, 83% seen once. This chain uses TRBV14 with TRBJ2-7, with 7 bases matching TRBD2. The TCR originated in an adult with an advanced solid tumor such as melanoma, head and neck, liver or kidney cancer. Sequenced material: CD4+ or CD8+ T cells sorted from blood, taken in a trial of the OX40 agonist ivuxolimab. CDR3 nucleotides: TGTGCCAGCAGCAGGGGAGGGTTAGTTCACGAGCAGTACTTC. Amino acid sequence: CASSRGGLVHEQYF.